This TCR beta chain was profiled in a study of cytomegalovirus exposure and HLA in healthy donors. CDR3 size: 17 residues. The ends were cut back, 5 bases at V and 1 base at J, with 19 bases in the middle. The germline V gene encodes CDR1 MDHEN and CDR2 SYDVKM. Researchers ran the PCR with 60 Vbeta and 13 Jbeta primers. Data came from immunoSEQ multiplex PCR; TCRdb stores just in-frame clones and leaves some out. The sample yields under 200,000 clones, 86% seen once. This receptor was identified in a woman younger than 35 in good health and CMV-seronegative. The sequenced sample consisted of PBMCs. The chain couples TRBV28 to TRBJ2-3; D is perhaps TRBD2 (7 bases). CDR3 nucleotide sequence: TGTGCCAGCAGTAGGGGGGGTCATCGGTACGGCACAGATACGCAGTATTTT. Its protein product is CASSRGGHRYGTDTQYF.